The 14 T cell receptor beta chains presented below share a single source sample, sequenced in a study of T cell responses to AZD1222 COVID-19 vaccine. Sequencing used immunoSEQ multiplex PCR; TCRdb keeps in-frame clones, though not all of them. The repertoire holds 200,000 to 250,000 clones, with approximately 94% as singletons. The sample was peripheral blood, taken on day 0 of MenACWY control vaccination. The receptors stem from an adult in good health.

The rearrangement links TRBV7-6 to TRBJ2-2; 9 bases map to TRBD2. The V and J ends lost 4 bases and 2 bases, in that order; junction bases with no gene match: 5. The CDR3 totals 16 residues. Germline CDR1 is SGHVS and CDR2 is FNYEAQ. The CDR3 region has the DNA TGTGCCAGCAGCTCACCAGCGGGGGGTAACACCGGGGAGCTGTTTTTT. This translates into CASSSPAGGNTGELFF. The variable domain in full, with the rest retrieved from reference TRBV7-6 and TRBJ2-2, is GAGVSQSPRYKVTKRGQDVALRCDPISGHVSLYWYRQALGQGPEFLTYFNYEAQQDKSGLPNDRFSAERPEGSISTLTIQRTEQRDSAMYRCASSSPAGGNTGELFFGEGSRLTVL.

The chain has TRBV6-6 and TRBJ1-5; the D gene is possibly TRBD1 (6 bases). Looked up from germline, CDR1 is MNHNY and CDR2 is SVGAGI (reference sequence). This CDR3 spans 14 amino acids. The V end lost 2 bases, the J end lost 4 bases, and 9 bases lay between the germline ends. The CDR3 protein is CASSYPGQNQPQHF. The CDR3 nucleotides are TGTGCCAGCAGTTACCCAGGACAGAATCAGCCCCAGCATTTT.

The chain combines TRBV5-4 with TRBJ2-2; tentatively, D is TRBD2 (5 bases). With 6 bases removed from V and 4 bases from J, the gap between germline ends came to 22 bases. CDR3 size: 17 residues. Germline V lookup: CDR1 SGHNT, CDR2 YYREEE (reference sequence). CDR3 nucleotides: TGTGCCAGCACAACAAGACCCGGACTCGGAGCCACCGGGGAGCTGTTTTTT. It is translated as CASTTRPGLGATGELFF.

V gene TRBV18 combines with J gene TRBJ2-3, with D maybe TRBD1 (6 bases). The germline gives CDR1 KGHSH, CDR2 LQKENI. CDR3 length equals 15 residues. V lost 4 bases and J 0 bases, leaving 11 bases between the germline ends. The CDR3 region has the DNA TGTGCCAGCTCACTTGGGACACCTAGCACAGATACGCAGTATTTT. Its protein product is CASSLGTPSTDTQYF.

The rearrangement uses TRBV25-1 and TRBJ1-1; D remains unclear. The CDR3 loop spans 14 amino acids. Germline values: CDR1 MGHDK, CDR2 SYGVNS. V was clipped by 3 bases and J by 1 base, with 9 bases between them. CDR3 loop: CASSDRRGNTEAFF. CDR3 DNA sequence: TGTGCCAGCAGTGACCGACGGGGGAACACTGAAGCTTTCTTT.

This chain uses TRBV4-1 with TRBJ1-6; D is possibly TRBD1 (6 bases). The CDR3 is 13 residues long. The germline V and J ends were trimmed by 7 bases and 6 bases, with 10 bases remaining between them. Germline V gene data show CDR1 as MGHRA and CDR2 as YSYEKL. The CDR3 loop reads CASTRDTNSPLHF. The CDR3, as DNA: TGCGCCAGCACCCGGGACACTAATTCACCCCTCCACTTT.

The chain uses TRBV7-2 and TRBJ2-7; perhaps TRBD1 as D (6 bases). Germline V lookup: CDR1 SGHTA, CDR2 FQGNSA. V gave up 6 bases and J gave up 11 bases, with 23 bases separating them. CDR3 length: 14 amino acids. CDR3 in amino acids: CASSPGDRLSSKYF. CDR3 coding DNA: TGTGCCAGCAGTCCCGGAGACAGGCTTTCTTCTAAGTACTTC.

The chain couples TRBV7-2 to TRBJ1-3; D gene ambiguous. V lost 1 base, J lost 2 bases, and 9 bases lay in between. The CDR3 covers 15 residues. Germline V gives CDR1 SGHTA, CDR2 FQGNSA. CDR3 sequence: CASSLEWGTGNTIYF. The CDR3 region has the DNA TGTGCCAGCAGCTTAGAGTGGGGTACTGGAAACACCATATATTTT.

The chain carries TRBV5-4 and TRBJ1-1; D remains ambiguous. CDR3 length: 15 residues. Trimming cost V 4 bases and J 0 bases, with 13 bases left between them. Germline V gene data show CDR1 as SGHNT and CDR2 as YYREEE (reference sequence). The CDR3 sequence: CASSDRGKMNTEAFF. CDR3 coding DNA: TGTGCCAGCAGCGACCGAGGGAAAATGAACACTGAAGCTTTCTTT.

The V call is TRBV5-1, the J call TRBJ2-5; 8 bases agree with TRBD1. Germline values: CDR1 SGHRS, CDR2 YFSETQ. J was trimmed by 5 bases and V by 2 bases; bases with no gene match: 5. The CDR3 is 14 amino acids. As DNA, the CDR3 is TGCGCCAGCAGCTTAACAGGGGGAAGTGAGACCCAGTACTTC. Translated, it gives CASSLTGGSETQYF.

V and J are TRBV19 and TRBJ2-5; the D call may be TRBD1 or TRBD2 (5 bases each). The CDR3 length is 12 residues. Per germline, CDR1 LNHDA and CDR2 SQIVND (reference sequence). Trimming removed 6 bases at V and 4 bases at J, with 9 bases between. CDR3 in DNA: TGTGCCAGTAGAAGTGGGGGAGAGACCCAGTACTTC. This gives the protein CASRSGGETQYF.

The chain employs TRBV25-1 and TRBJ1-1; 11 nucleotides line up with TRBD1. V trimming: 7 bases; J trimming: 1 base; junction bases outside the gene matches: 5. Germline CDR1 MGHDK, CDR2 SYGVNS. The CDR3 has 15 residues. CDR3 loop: CASTGTGGKNTEAFF. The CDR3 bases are TGTGCCAGCACCGGGACAGGGGGAAAGAACACTGAAGCTTTCTTT.

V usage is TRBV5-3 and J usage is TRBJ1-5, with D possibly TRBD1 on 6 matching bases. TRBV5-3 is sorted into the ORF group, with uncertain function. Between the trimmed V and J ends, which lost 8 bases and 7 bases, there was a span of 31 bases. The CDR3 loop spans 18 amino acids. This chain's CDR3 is CARPIKRSGTRYGQPQHF. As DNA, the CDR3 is TGTGCCAGGCCGATTAAGCGCTCCGGGACAAGATACGGACAGCCCCAGCATTTT.

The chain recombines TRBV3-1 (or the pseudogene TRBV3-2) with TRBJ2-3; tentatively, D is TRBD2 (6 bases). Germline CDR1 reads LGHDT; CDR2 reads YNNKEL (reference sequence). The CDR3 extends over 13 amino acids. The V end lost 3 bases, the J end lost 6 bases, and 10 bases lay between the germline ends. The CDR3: CASSQGGFDTQYF. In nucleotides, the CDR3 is TGTGCCAGCAGCCAGGGGGGTTTCGATACGCAGTATTTT.